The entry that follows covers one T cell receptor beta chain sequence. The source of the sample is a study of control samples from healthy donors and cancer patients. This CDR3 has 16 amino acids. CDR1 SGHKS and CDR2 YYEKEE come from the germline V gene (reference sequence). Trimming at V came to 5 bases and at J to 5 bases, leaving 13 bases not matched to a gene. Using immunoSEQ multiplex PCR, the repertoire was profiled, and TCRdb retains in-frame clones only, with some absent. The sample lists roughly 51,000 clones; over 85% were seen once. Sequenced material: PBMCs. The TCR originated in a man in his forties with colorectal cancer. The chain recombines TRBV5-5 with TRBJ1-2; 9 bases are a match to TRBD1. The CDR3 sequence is CASSYGQGSHLYGYTF. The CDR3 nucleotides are TGTGCCAGCAGTTATGGACAGGGGAGTCATCTATATGGCTACACCTTC.